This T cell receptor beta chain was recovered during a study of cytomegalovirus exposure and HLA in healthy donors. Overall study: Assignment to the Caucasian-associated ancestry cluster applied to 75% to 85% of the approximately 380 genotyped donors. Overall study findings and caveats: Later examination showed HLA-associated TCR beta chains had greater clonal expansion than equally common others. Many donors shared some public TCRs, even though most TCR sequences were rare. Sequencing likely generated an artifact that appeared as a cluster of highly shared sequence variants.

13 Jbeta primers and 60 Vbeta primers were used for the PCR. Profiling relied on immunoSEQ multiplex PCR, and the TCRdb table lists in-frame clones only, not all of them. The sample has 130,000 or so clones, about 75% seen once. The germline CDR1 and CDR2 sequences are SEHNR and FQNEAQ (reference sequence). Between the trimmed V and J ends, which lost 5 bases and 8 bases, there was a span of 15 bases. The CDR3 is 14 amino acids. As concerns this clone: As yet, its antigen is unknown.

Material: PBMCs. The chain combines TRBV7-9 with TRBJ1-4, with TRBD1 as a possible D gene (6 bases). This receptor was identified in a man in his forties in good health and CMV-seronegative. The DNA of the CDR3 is TGTGCCAGCAGCAAAGACAGGAATATCGAAAAACTGTTTTTT. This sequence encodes CASSKDRNIEKLFF. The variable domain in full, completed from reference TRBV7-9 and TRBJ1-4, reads DTGVSQNPRHKITKRGQNVTFRCDPISEHNRLYWYRQTLGQGPEFLTYFQNEAQLEKSRLLSDRFSAERPKGSFSTLEIQRTEQGDSAMYLCASSKDRNIEKLFFGSGTQLSVL.